A single sample is the source of the 25 T cell receptor beta chains below, sequenced in a study of T cells in tumors after PD-1 blockade. Measured with immunoSEQ multiplex PCR; TCRdb has only the in-frame clones, and not every one. Among about 59,000 clones listed, just under 80% were seen once. Source: PBMCs, taken before anti-PD-1 treatment. The receptors originated from a human donor with basal cell carcinoma.

The rearrangement links TRBV3-1 (or the pseudogene TRBV3-2) to TRBJ1-5; D remains unclear. Germline V gene lookup returns CDR1 LGHDT and CDR2 YNNKEL (reference sequence). V was pared by 1 base and J by 3 bases, with 4 bases between. This CDR3 spans 13 amino acids. The CDR3: CASSQGVNQPQHF. The CDR3 DNA reads as TGTGCCAGCAGCCAAGGGGTCAATCAGCCCCAGCATTTT.

This clone was detected many times. The V gene is TRBV24-1, the J gene TRBJ2-5; D not certain. The V gene lost 4 bases and the J gene lost 5 bases, with 7 bases spanning the gap. CDR1 KGHDR and CDR2 SFDVKD come from the germline V gene. The CDR3 runs 12 residues. CDR3 coding DNA: TGTGCCACCAGTGACAAGAAGGAGACCCAGTACTTC. This sequence encodes CATSDKKETQYF.

The chain couples TRBV30 to TRBJ2-3; D may match TRBD1 or TRBD2 (5 bases each). The V end lost 1 base, the J end lost 3 bases, and 17 bases lay between the germline ends. CDR1 is GTSNPN, CDR2 SVGIG, per germline (reference sequence). This CDR3 contains 16 residues. The CDR3 here is CAWSAGTNVGTDTQYF. The CDR3 region has the DNA TGTGCCTGGAGTGCCGGGACCAATGTGGGTACAGATACGCAGTATTTT.

The V and J genes are TRBV7-5 and TRBJ1-1; whether TRBD1, the table's D call, matches the DNA was not checked. TRBV7-5 is listed as a pseudogene. The CDR3 runs 17 residues. The CDR3 reads CARRFRSEDSSNTEAFF. For the CDR3, the DNA is TGTGCCAGAAGGTTCAGGTCTGAGGACAGCTCAAACACTGAAGCTTTCTTT.

The rearrangement links TRBV12-3 or TRBV12-4 to TRBJ2-4; D is unclear. V was shortened by 6 bases and J by 0 bases, with 6 bases between the two germline ends. This CDR3 is 13 amino acids long. Written as DNA, the CDR3 is TGTGCCAGCAGGGGCCTAGCCAAAAACATTCAGTACTTC. This gives the protein CASRGLAKNIQYF.

The chain combines TRBV19 with TRBJ1-5; no clear D gene. The germline V gene encodes CDR1 LNHDA and CDR2 SQIVND (reference sequence). V was shortened by 6 bases and J by 0 bases, with 6 bases between the two germline ends. The CDR3 sequence is 13 residues long. This CDR3 is CASRQNSNQPQHF. CDR3 bases: TGTGCCAGTAGACAGAATAGCAATCAGCCCCAGCATTTT.

V gene TRBV20-1 combines with J gene TRBJ1-1, with 7 bases lining up with TRBD1. The CDR3 extends over 14 amino acids. Germline-derived CDR1 and CDR2 are DFQATT and SNEGSKA (reference sequence). V shed 3 bases, J shed 4 bases, and the junction held 8 bases outside the gene matches. This CDR3 is CSASRPGGRTEAFF. The CDR3 coding sequence is TGCAGTGCTAGTCGACCAGGGGGTCGCACTGAAGCTTTCTTT.

The rearrangement links TRBV15 to TRBJ1-4, with a tentative D call TRBD1 (6 bases). Trimming left V 1 base short and J 5 bases short, with 8 bases between. CDR3 length equals 14 residues. CDR1 and CDR2 (germline): LNHNV, YYDKDF (reference sequence). CDR3 sequence (DNA): TGTGCCACCAGCAGAGGACAGGAGAATGAAAAACTGTTTTTT. Its translation is CATSRGQENEKLFF.

The V gene is TRBV18, the J gene TRBJ1-5; 7 bases map to TRBD1. Per the germline V gene, CDR1 is KGHSH and CDR2 is LQKENI. The CDR3 covers 15 residues. With V trimmed by 2 bases and J by 7 bases, 8 bases remained unmatched. CDR3 DNA: TGTGCCAGCTCACCATCCCAAGGGGGCCAGCAGCCCCAGCATTTT. Translation gives CASSPSQGGQQPQHF.

The chain uses TRBV7-9 and TRBJ2-7; D is perhaps TRBD1 (6 bases). The V end was cut by 2 bases, the J end by 3 bases, with 14 bases between. The CDR3 extends over 15 amino acids. CDR1 SEHNR and CDR2 FQNEAQ come from the germline V gene (reference sequence). The CDR3 protein is CASSLSGGDGYEQYF. The CDR3 DNA is TGTGCCAGCAGCTTATCTGGGGGCGATGGCTACGAGCAGTACTTC. The full variable domain, with the rest looked up from reference TRBV7-9 and TRBJ2-7, is DTGVSQNPRHKITKRGQNVTFRCDPISEHNRLYWYRQTLGQGPEFLTYFQNEAQLEKSRLLSDRFSAERPKGSFSTLEIQRTEQGDSAMYLCASSLSGGDGYEQYFGPGTRLTVT.

This chain joins TRBV7-9 and TRBJ1-4; 8 positions agree with TRBD1. V dropped 4 bases and J dropped 3; count of bases not matched to a gene: 10. The length of the CDR3 is 17 residues. CDR1 SEHNR and CDR2 FQNEAQ come from the germline V gene (reference sequence). CDR3 DNA sequence: TGTGCCAGCAGCTCCCGCGCTCAGGGGGCGGCTAATGAAAAACTGTTTTTT. Protein sequence: CASSSRAQGAANEKLFF.

This clone was observed a few times. This chain links TRBV2 with TRBJ1-2; a weak D match, TRBD1 (6 bases). CDR1 is SNHLY, CDR2 FYNNEI, per germline. The CDR3 consists of 12 residues. The V end lost 4 bases, the J end lost 3 bases, and 6 bases lay between the germline ends. The CDR3 bases are TGTGCCAGCAGTGGGACAGACTATGGCTACACCTTC. This codes for CASSGTDYGYTF.

This clone was counted only a few times. This chain uses TRBV29-1 with TRBJ1-4; 8 bases are a match to TRBD1. The V gene's germline CDR1 is SQVTM and CDR2 ANQGSEA. The CDR3 is 14 residues long. The V segment lost 4 bases and the J segment 8 bases; nucleotides outside the gene matches: 9. The chain's CDR3 is CSVGIDRGSEKLFF. CDR3 nucleotide sequence: TGCAGCGTTGGTATAGACAGGGGAAGCGAAAAACTGTTTTTT.

The chain uses TRBV6-5 and TRBJ1-1; the D is unclear. With 9 bases removed from V and 1 base from J, the gap between germline ends came to 3 bases. Germline values: CDR1 MNHEY, CDR2 SVGAGI. CDR3 length: 10 amino acids. The CDR3 region has the DNA TGTGCCAGTGGGAACACTGAAGCTTTCTTT. Its protein is CASGNTEAFF.

This clone was seen only a few times. This chain links TRBV19 with TRBJ2-2; D unresolved. CDR3 length: 15 amino acids. Trimming removed 1 base at V and 6 bases at J, with 12 bases between. CDR1 is LNHDA, CDR2 SQIVND, per germline (reference sequence). CDR3 sequence reads: CASSIVGSIAGELFF. The CDR3 region has the DNA TGTGCCAGTAGTATAGTTGGATCGATCGCCGGGGAGCTGTTTTTT.

This clone was observed a handful of times. The genes are TRBV6-5 and TRBJ1-5; 7 nucleotides match TRBD1. CDR1 and CDR2 from the germline V gene are MNHEY and SVGAGI. The CDR3 loop spans 15 amino acids. Unmatched junction bases numbered 5, after V lost 6 bases and J lost 0 bases. The CDR3 nucleotides are TGTGCCAGCAGCCGACAGGGCCTTAGCAATCAGCCCCAGCATTTT. Its protein product is CASSRQGLSNQPQHF.

J is TRBJ1-2 and V is TRBV6-5, with D unresolved. This CDR3 region has 13 residues. V was clipped by 5 bases and J by 1 base, with 8 bases between them. Germline V CDR1 and CDR2: MNHEY, SVGAGI. Written as DNA, the CDR3 is TGTGCCAGCAGTCCGGAGATTAACTATGGCTACACCTTC. Protein: CASSPEINYGYTF.

The chain uses TRBV5-5 and TRBJ1-3; 7 bases are shared with TRBD1. The germline gives CDR1 SGHKS, CDR2 YYEKEE (reference sequence). The V gene end was trimmed by 4 bases and the J gene end by 7 bases; junction bases not matched to a gene: 20. The CDR3 consists of 18 residues. CDR3 coding DNA: TGTGCCAGCAGCGGACTATTATCGGACAGGTTGAGGGAGAACACCATATATTTT. Its translation: CASSGLLSDRLRENTIYF. Combining the CDR3 with reference TRBV5-5 and TRBJ1-3 gives the whole variable domain DAGVTQSPTHLIKTRGQQVTLRCSPISGHKSVSWYQQVLGQGPQFIFQYYEKEERGRGNFPDRFSARQFPNYSSELNVNALLLGDSALYLCASSGLLSDRLRENTIYFGEGSWLTVV.

This rearrangement joins TRBV29-1 to TRBJ1-1, with 8 bases fitting TRBD1. Germline V gene lookup returns CDR1 SQVTM and CDR2 ANQGSEA. The CDR3 loop spans 13 amino acids. The trim removed 7 bases at V and 8 bases at J, leaving 12 bases unmatched. The CDR3 coding sequence is TGCAGCGCCCGGATTAATACAGGGGGGGAAGCTTTCTTT. As protein: CSARINTGGEAFF.

The CDR3 is CSARPEEKLFF. CDR3 nucleotides: TGCAGTGCTAGGCCGGAAGAAAAACTGTTTTTT. The chain recombines TRBV20-1 with TRBJ1-4; no clear D. Per germline, CDR1 DFQATT and CDR2 SNEGSKA (reference sequence). The CDR3 length is 11 residues. Trimming took off 3 bases at V and 8 bases at J, with 7 bases between the two ends.

The chain employs TRBV15 and TRBJ1-1; D not certain. The CDR3 spans 15 residues. V lost 6 bases and J 3 bases, leaving 17 bases between the germline ends. Germline-derived CDR1 and CDR2 are LNHNV and YYDKDF (reference sequence). The CDR3 region has the DNA TGTGCCACCAGAAAAGAACCACGGTGGGACACTGAAGCTTTCTTT. Its protein is CATRKEPRWDTEAFF.

This chain connects TRBV15 to TRBJ2-7, with D perhaps TRBD1 (6 bases). Trimming cost V 2 bases and J 2 bases, with 7 bases left between them. The CDR3 spans 13 residues. Germline V gene sequence: CDR1 LNHNV, CDR2 YYDKDF (reference sequence). CDR3 region: CATSRKGAYEQYF. CDR3 coding DNA: TGTGCCACCAGCAGAAAGGGGGCCTACGAGCAGTACTTC.

V gene TRBV30 combines with J gene TRBJ1-6; no reliable D call. V was clipped by 0 bases and J by 3 bases, with 12 bases between them. Germline CDR1 is GTSNPN and CDR2 is SVGIG (reference sequence). The CDR3 length is 16 residues. CDR3 residues: CAWSVTHSIYNSPLHF. Here the CDR3 DNA reads TGTGCCTGGAGTGTCACACACTCGATCTATAATTCACCCCTCCACTTT.

This clone was counted a few times. This sequence joins TRBV19 and TRBJ1-2; D gene unclear. The CDR3 length is 14 residues. V lost 3 bases and J lost 4, with 12 bases in between. In germline, CDR1 is LNHDA, CDR2 SQIVND (reference sequence). The CDR3 nucleotides read TGTGCCAGTAGTATTTCCCCCGGCGGCTATGGCTACACCTTC. It encodes CASSISPGGYGYTF.

The chain couples TRBV10-2 to TRBJ1-5; D is undetermined. Trimming took off 3 bases at V and 1 base at J, with 16 bases between the two ends. Germline-derived CDR1 and CDR2 are WSHSY and SAAADI. This CDR3 comprises 17 residues. The CDR3 DNA reads TGCGCCAGCAGTGATAGCGCGATATTTGCAAGCAATCAGCCCCAGCATTTT. Translated: CASSDSAIFASNQPQHF.